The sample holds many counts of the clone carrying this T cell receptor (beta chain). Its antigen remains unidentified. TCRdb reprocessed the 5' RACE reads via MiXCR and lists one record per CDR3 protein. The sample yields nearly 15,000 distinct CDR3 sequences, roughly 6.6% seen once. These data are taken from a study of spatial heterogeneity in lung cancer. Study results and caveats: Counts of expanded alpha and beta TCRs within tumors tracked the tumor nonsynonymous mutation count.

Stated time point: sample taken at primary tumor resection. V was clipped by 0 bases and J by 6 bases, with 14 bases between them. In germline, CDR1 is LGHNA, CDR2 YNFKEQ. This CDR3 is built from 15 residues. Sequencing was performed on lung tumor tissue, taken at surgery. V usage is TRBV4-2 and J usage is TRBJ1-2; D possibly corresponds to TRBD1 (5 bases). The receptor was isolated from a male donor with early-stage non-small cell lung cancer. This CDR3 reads CASSQEGPGQHGYTF. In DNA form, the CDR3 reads TGTGCCAGCAGCCAAGAAGGGCCAGGGCAACATGGCTACACCTTC.